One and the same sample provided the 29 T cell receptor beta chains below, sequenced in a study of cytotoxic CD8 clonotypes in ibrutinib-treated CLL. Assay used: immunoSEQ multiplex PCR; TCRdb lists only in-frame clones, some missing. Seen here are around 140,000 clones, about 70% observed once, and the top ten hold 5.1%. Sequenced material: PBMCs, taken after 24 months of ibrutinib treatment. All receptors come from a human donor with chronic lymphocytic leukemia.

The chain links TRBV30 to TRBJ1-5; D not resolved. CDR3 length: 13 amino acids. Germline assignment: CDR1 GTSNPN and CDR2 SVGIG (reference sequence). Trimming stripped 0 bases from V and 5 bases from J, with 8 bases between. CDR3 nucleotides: TGTGCCTGGAGTGTACGGGAGGATCAGCCCCAGCATTTT. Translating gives CAWSVREDQPQHF.

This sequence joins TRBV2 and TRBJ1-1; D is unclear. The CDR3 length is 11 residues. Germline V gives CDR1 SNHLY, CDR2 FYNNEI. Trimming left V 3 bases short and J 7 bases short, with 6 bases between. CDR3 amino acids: CASSEWREAFF. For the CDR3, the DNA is TGTGCCAGCAGTGAGTGGCGTGAAGCTTTCTTT.

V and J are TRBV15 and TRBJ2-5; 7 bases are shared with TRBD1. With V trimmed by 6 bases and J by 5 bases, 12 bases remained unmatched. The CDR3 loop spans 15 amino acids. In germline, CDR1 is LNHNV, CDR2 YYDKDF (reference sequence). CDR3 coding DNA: TGTGCCACCAGAGACGGCCGACAGGGTACGGAGACCCAGTACTTC. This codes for CATRDGRQGTETQYF.

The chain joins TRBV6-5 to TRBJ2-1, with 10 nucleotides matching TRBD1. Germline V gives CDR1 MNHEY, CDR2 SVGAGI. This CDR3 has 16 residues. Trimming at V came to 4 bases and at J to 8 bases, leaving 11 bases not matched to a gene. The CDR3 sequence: CASSFNYGTGADEQFF. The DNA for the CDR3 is TGTGCCAGCAGTTTCAACTACGGGACAGGGGCGGATGAGCAGTTCTTC.

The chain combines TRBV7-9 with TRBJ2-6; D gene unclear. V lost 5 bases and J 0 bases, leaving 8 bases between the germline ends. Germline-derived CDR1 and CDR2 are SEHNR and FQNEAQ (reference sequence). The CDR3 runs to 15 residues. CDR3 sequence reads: CASSQPTSGANVLTF. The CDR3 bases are TGTGCCAGCAGCCAACCCACCTCTGGGGCCAACGTCCTGACTTTC. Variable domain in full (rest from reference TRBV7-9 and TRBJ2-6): DTGVSQNPRHKITKRGQNVTFRCDPISEHNRLYWYRQTLGQGPEFLTYFQNEAQLEKSRLLSDRFSAERPKGSFSTLEIQRTEQGDSAMYLCASSQPTSGANVLTFGAGSRLTVL.

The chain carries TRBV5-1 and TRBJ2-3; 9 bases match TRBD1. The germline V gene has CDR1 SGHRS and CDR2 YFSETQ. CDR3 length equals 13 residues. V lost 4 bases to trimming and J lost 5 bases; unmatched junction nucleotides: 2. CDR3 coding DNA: TGCGCCAGCAGCCACAGGGGGCGAGATACGCAGTATTTT. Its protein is CASSHRGRDTQYF.

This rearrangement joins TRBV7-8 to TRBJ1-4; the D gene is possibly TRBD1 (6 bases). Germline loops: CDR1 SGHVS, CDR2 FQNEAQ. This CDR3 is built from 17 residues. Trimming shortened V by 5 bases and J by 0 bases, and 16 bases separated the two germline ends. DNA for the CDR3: TGTGCCAGCAGCCCCAGGACAGCTGGTGCAACTAATGAAAAACTGTTTTTT. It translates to CASSPRTAGATNEKLFF.

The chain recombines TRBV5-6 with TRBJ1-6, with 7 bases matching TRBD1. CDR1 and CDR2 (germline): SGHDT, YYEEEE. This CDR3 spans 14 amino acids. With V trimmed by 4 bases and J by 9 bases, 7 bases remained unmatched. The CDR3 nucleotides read TGTGCCAGCAGCCGTGGGACAGTCGGTTCACCCCTCCACTTT. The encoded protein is CASSRGTVGSPLHF.

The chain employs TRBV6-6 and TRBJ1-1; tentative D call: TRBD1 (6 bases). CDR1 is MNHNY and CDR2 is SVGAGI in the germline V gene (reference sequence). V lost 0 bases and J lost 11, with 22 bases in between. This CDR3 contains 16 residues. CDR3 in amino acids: CASSYSGGQTPGWAFF. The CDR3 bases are TGTGCCAGCAGTTACTCGGGGGGCCAGACTCCAGGGTGGGCTTTCTTT.

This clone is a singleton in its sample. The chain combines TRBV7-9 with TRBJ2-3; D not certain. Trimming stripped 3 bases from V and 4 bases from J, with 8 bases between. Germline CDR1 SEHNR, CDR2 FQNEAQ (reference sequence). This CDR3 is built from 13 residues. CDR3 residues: CASSFVEADTQYF. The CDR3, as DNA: TGTGCCAGCAGCTTTGTAGAGGCAGATACGCAGTATTTT.

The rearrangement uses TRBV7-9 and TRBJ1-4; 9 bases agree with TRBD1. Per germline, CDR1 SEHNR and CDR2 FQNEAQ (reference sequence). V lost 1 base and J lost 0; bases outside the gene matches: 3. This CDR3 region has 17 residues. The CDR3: CASSLGWTGATNEKLFF. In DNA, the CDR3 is TGTGCCAGCAGCTTAGGTTGGACAGGGGCAACTAATGAAAAACTGTTTTTT.

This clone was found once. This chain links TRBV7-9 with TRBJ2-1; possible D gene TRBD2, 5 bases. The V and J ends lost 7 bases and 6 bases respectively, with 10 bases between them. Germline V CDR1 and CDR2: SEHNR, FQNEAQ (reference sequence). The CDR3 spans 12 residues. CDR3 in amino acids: CASIRGINEQFF. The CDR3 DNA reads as TGTGCCAGCATAAGAGGGATCAATGAGCAGTTCTTC. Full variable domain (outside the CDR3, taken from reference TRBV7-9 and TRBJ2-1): DTGVSQNPRHKITKRGQNVTFRCDPISEHNRLYWYRQTLGQGPEFLTYFQNEAQLEKSRLLSDRFSAERPKGSFSTLEIQRTEQGDSAMYLCASIRGINEQFFGPGTRLTVL.

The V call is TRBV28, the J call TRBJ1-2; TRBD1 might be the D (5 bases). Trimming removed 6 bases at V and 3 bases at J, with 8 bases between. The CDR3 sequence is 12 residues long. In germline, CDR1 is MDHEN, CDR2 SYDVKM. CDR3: CASRGDDYGYTF. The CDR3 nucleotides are TGTGCCAGCAGGGGGGATGACTATGGCTACACCTTC.

The CDR3 DNA reads TGTGCCAGCACCCCAGGGGGGGGCAATCAGCCCCAGCATTTT. Encoded protein: CASTPGGGNQPQHF. The chain recombines TRBV7-2 with TRBJ1-5; 7 bases are a match to TRBD1. The germline gives CDR1 SGHTA, CDR2 FQGNSA. This CDR3 has 14 residues. The ends lost 7 bases at V and 2 bases at J; junction bases unmatched: 5.

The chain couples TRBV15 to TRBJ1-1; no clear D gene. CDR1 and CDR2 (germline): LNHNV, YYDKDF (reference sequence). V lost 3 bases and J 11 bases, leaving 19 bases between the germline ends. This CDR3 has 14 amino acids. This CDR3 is CATSSHQRTLGAFF. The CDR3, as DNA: TGTGCCACCAGCAGCCACCAACGTACTTTAGGGGCTTTCTTT.

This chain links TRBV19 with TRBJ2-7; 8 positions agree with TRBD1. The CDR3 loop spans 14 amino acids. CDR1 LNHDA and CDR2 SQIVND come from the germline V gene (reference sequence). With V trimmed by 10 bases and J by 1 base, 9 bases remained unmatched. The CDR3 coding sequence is TGTGCCACCTCCGGGACAGGCCCTTCCTACGAGCAGTACTTC. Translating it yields CATSGTGPSYEQYF.

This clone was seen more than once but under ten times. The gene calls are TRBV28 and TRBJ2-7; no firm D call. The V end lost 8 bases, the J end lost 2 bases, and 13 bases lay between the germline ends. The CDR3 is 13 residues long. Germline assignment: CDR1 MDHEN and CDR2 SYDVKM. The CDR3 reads CASGEPSTYEQYF. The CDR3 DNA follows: TGTGCCAGCGGTGAGCCGTCCACCTACGAGCAGTACTTC.

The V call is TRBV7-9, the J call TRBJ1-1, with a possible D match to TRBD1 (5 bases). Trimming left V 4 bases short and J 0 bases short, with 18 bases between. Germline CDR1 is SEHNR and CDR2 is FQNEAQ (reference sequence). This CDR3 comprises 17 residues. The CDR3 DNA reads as TGTGCCAGCAGCTCCCCGGGACCGAGGTATATGAACACTGAAGCTTTCTTT. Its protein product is CASSSPGPRYMNTEAFF.

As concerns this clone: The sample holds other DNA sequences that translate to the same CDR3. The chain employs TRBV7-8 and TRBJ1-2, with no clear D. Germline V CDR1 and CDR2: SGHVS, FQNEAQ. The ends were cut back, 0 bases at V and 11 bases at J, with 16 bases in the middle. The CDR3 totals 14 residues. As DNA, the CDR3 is TGTGCCAGCAGCTTAGCAGGGATAGGTAGCGGTTACACCTTC. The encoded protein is CASSLAGIGSGYTF.

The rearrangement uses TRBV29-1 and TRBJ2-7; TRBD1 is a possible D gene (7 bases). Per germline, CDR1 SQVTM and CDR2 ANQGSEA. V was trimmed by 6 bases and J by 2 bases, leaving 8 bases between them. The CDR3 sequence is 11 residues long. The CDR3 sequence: CSVRGAYEQYF. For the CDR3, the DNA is TGCAGCGTCAGGGGGGCCTACGAGCAGTACTTC.

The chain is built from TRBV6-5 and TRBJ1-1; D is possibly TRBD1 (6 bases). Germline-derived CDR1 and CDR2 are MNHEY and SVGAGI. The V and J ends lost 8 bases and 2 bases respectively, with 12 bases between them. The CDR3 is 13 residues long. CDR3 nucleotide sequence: TGTGCCAGCCGCCTGGACAGAAACACTGAAGCTTTCTTT. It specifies CASRLDRNTEAFF.

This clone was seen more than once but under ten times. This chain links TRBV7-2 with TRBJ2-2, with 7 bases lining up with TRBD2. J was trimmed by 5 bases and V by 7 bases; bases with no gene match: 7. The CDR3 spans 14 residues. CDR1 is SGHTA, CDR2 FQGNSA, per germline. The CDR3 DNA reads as TGTGCCAGCATGGGACTAAGAGGGACCGGGGAGCTGTTTTTT. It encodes CASMGLRGTGELFF.

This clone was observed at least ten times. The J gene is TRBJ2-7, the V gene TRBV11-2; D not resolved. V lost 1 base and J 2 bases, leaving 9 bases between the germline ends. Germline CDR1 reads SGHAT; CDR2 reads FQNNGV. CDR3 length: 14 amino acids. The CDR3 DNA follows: TGTGCCAGCAGCTTAGGGTTGGGCCCCTACGAGCAGTACTTC. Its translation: CASSLGLGPYEQYF.

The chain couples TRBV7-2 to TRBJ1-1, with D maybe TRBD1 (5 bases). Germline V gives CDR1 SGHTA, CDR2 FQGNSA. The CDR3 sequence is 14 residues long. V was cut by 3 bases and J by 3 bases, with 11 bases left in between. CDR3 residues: CASSLGQTYTEAFF. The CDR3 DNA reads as TGTGCCAGCAGCTTGGGGCAGACTTACACTGAAGCTTTCTTT. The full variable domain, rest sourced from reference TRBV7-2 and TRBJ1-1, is GAGVSQSPSNKVTEKGKDVELRCDPISGHTALYWYRQSLGQGLEFLIYFQGNSAPDKSGLPSDRFSAERTGGSVSTLTIQRTQQEDSAVYLCASSLGQTYTEAFFGQGTRLTVV.

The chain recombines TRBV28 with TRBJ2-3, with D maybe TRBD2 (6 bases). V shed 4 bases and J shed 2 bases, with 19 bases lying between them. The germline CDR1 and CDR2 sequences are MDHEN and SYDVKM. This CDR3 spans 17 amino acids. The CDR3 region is CASSSIPGRTTTDTQYF. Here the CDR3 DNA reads TGTGCCAGCAGTTCTATCCCGGGACGGACTACCACAGATACGCAGTATTTT.

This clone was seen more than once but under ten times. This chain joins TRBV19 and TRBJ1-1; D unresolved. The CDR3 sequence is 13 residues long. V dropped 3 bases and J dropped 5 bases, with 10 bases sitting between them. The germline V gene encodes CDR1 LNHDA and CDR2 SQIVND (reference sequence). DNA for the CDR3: TGTGCCAGTAGTATCTGGGCTGGGACTGAAGCTTTCTTT. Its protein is CASSIWAGTEAFF.

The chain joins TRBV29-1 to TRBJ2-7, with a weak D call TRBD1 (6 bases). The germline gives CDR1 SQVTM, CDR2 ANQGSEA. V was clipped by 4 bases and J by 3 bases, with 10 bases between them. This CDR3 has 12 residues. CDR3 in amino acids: CSVAGQLYEQYF. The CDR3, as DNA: TGCAGCGTTGCCGGACAGCTCTACGAGCAGTACTTC.

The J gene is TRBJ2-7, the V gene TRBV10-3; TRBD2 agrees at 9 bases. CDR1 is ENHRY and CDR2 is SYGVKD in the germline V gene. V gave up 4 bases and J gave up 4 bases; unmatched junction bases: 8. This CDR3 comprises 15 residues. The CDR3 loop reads CAISVGSGRRYEQYF. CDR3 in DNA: TGTGCCATCAGTGTTGGTAGCGGGAGAAGGTACGAGCAGTACTTC.

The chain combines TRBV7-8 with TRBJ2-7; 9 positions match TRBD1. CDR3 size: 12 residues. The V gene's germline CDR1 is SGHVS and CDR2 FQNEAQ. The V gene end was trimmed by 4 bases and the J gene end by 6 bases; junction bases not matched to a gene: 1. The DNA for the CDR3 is TGTGCCAGCAGCTCGACAGGGGGCGAGCAGTACTTC. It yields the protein CASSSTGGEQYF.